The rows below give T cell receptor beta chains drawn from one sample of a study of shared clonotypes between healthy human individuals. Sequencing used immunoSEQ multiplex PCR; TCRdb keeps in-frame clones, though not all of them. The sample has about 1 million clones, about 80% seen once. Sequencing input: memory CD4+ T cells sorted from blood. Receptors were obtained from a man aged 18 to 35 in good health. CDR3s include the opening cysteine and the closing phenylalanine or tryptophan. The D gene is left open where the match is weak. Clone size, where shown, is once, few, many, or a class for clones that have expanded.

CDR3aa | CDR3nt | j_gene | v_gene | d_gene | abundance
CASSEAGDSQYF | TGTGCCAGCAGTGAAGCTGGGGACAGTCAGTACTTC | TRBJ2-7 | TRBV6-1 | TRBD1 | once
CASSRGLAGVEQFF | TGTGCCAGCAGCCGGGGACTAGCGGGAGTTGAGCAGTTCTTC | TRBJ2-1 | TRBV14 | TRBD2 | -
CASSFGSSGNTIYF | TGCGCCAGCAGCTTCGGGTCTTCAGGAAACACCATATATTTT | TRBJ1-3 | TRBV5-1 | - | -
CAWNPGHPTNYGYTF | TGTGCCTGGAATCCCGGACACCCGACTAACTATGGCTACACCTTC | TRBJ1-2 | TRBV30 | - | few
CAISEGIEAFF | TGTGCCATCAGTGAGGGAATTGAAGCTTTCTTT | TRBJ1-1 | TRBV10-3 | - | -
CAISAGASGNYEQYF | TGTGCCATCAGTGCGGGCGCTAGCGGGAACTACGAGCAGTACTTC | TRBJ2-7 | TRBV10-3 | TRBD2 | -
CASSTAGSNTEAFF | TGTGCCAGCAGCACTGCCGGATCGAACACTGAAGCTTTCTTT | TRBJ1-1 | TRBV25-1 | - | -
CAISEGFSNEQYF | TGTGCCATCAGTGAGGGCTTCAGCAACGAGCAGTACTTC | TRBJ2-7 | TRBV10-3 | - | once
CASSLAGDYNEQFF | TGTGCCAGCAGCCTAGCGGGAGACTACAATGAGCAGTTCTTC | TRBJ2-1 | TRBV7-9 | TRBD2 | once
CASSRGQLTYEQYF | TGTGCCAGCTCAAGAGGACAGCTTACCTACGAGCAGTACTTC | TRBJ2-7 | TRBV18 | - | -
CASSPPKLYENTGELFF | TGTGCCAGCTCACCACCGAAGCTTTATGAGAACACCGGGGAGCTGTTTTTT | TRBJ2-2 | TRBV18 | - | -
CATSRQGSNQPQHF | TGTGCCACCAGCAGACAGGGGTCTAATCAGCCCCAGCATTTT | TRBJ1-5 | TRBV15 | - | -